This is a list of T cell receptor beta chains from one sample in a study of T cells in Graves' hyperthyroidism and ophthalmopathy. From the multiplex PCR reads, TCRdb called clonotypes with MiXCR, one entry per CDR3 protein. Here the sample spans about 640,000 distinct CDR3 sequences, 20% being singletons. Material for sequencing was blood. Every receptor here comes from a man aged 25 to 40 with Graves' ophthalmopathy. Both conserved end residues are part of each CDR3. Each record gives: V gene, J gene, clone size, D gene, CDR3 protein, CDR3 DNA. The D gene is left open where the match is weak. Clone size is given for some rows only: seen once, a few or many times, or a class if the clone is expanded.

>TRBV7-2|TRBJ1-5|few|-
CASSLVTYGNQPQHF
TGTGCCAGCAGCTTAGTGACATATGGCAATCAGCCCCAGCATTTT
>TRBV6-1|TRBJ1-3|-|TRBD1
CASGQGQDSGNTIYF
TGTGCCAGCGGTCAGGGACAGGACTCTGGAAACACCATATATTTT
>TRBV3-1|TRBJ2-7|-|TRBD2
CASSPPRGGRVDEQYF
TGTGCCAGCAGCCCCCCCCGGGGCGGGAGGGTTGATGAGCAGTACTTC
>TRBV6-1|TRBJ2-7|-|TRBD2
CASSEGSSGRYEQYF
TGTGCCAGCAGTGAAGGATCTAGCGGGAGATACGAGCAGTACTTC
>TRBV20-1|TRBJ2-5|many|-
CSASYRAQETQYF
TGCAGTGCTAGTTACAGGGCCCAAGAGACCCAGTACTTC
>TRBV11-2|TRBJ2-7|many|TRBD1
CASSLGGRGRTYEQYF
TGTGCCAGCAGCTTAGGGGGCAGGGGGCGTACCTACGAGCAGTACTTC
>TRBV4-1|TRBJ1-2|-|-
CASSQALPPANYGYTF
TGCGCCAGCAGCCAAGCACTTCCCCCAGCTAACTATGGCTACACCTTC
>TRBV7-9|TRBJ2-7|-|-
CASSLGTVFYEQYF
TGTGCCAGCAGCTTAGGGACGGTATTCTACGAGCAGTACTTC
>TRBV20-1|TRBJ1-1|many|-
CSARVRTEAFF
TGCAGTGCTAGAGTGAGAACTGAAGCTTTCTTT
>TRBV27|TRBJ2-1|many|-
CASSPRRGSYNEQFF
TGTGCCAGCAGCCCAAGGAGGGGATCCTACAATGAGCAGTTCTTC
>TRBV20-1|TRBJ2-1|few|-
CSAARGGRSYNEQFF
TGCAGTGCCGCGAGGGGCGGAAGATCCTACAATGAGCAGTTCTTC
>TRBV18|TRBJ2-2|-|TRBD1
CASSPPKTGLAGELFF
TGTGCCAGCTCACCACCGAAGACAGGGCTGGCCGGGGAGCTGTTTTTT
>TRBV12-3/TRBV12-4|TRBJ1-5|-|-
CASTPSPGYSNQPQHF
TGTGCCAGCACCCCGTCGCCCGGTTATAGCAATCAGCCCCAGCATTTT
>TRBV19|TRBJ1-1|few|-
CATGVNTEAFF
TGTGCCACCGGGGTGAACACTGAAGCTTTCTTT
>TRBV6-1|TRBJ2-1|-|TRBD2
CASSWRRRGYEQFF
TGTGCCAGCAGTTGGAGACGGCGGGGGTATGAGCAGTTCTTC
>TRBV12-3/TRBV12-4|TRBJ2-5|few|TRBD2
CASTISGRLGETQYF
TGTGCCAGCACCATTAGCGGGAGGTTGGGGGAGACCCAGTACTTC
>TRBV30|TRBJ1-2|many|-
CAWILTLEQGYGYTF
TGTGCCTGGATTCTCACCCTAGAGCAGGGATATGGCTACACCTTC
>TRBV5-6|TRBJ1-1|-|-
CASSPWTIRNTEAFF
TGTGCCAGCAGCCCCTGGACGATCAGGAACACTGAAGCTTTCTTT
>TRBV29-1|TRBJ2-7|-|-
CSVEPAGVIDEQYF
TGCAGCGTTGAACCGGCAGGGGTTATCGACGAGCAGTACTTC
>TRBV12-3/TRBV12-4|TRBJ2-5|many|TRBD1
CASRLGTDKETQYF
TGTGCCAGCAGACTAGGGACAGATAAAGAGACCCAGTACTTC
>TRBV5-8|TRBJ2-3|-|TRBD2
CASSLGGLAGGSTDTQYF
TGTGCCAGCAGCTTGGGGGGACTAGCGGGAGGCTCCACAGATACGCAGTATTTT
>TRBV12-3/TRBV12-4|TRBJ1-6|-|-
CASSFSLNSPLHF
TGTGCCAGCAGTTTCAGTCTCAATTCACCCCTCCACTTT
>TRBV7-9|TRBJ2-1|few|-
CASRRQDNEQFF
TGTGCCAGCAGAAGACAGGACAATGAGCAGTTCTTC
>TRBV2|TRBJ1-5|many|-
CASSRGEGNQPQHF
TGTGCCAGCAGTCGGGGGGAGGGCAATCAGCCCCAGCATTTT
>TRBV11-1|TRBJ2-5|few|-
CASSLAEVWDLGRETQYF
TGTGCCAGCAGCTTAGCTGAAGTGTGGGACCTCGGACGAGAGACCCAGTACTTC
>TRBV2|TRBJ2-5|-|-
CASSEASGTTQYF
TGTGCCAGCAGTGAAGCCTCGGGGACTACCCAGTACTTC
>TRBV12-3/TRBV12-4|TRBJ1-1|-|TRBD1
CASSLRGGGTEMNTEAFF
TGTGCCAGCAGTTTAAGAGGGGGGGGGACAGAGATGAACACTGAAGCTTTCTTT
>TRBV7-9|TRBJ2-7|-|-
CASSLAPPPDEQYF
TGTGCCAGCAGCTTAGCCCCCCCTCCTGACGAGCAGTACTTC
>TRBV4-1|TRBJ1-1|-|-
CASSQNQGITEAFF
TGCGCCAGCAGCCAGAATCAGGGAATCACTGAAGCTTTCTTT
>TRBV2|TRBJ2-1|many|-
CASSDKERPYNEQFF
TGTGCCAGCAGTGACAAGGAAAGGCCCTACAATGAGCAGTTCTTC
>TRBV5-1|TRBJ2-1|-|TRBD1
CASHGGQGAYNEQFF
TGCGCCAGCCACGGGGGACAGGGTGCCTACAATGAGCAGTTCTTC
>TRBV27|TRBJ2-2|-|-
CASSLSSGVGGELFF
TGTGCCAGCAGTTTATCATCCGGGGTGGGCGGGGAGCTGTTTTTT
>TRBV7-2|TRBJ2-1|-|TRBD2
CASSSIAGVTEQFF
TGTGCCAGCAGCTCCATAGCGGGAGTAACTGAGCAGTTCTTC
>TRBV27|TRBJ1-1|medium-sized|-
CASTRKGGLKNTEAFF
TGTGCCAGCACTCGAAAGGGGGGGCTAAAGAACACTGAAGCTTTCTTT
>TRBV11-2|TRBJ2-3|few|-
CASSFTQNTQYF
TGTGCCAGCAGCTTCACCCAGAATACGCAGTATTTT